A single T cell receptor (beta chain) is shown here with its context. The specificity of this receptor is unknown. No quality values exist for individual bases; no much larger clone is one base distant. This sample is part of a study of control samples from healthy donors and cancer patients (dated by TCRdb to 2020 to 2022). Compared with germline, V lacks 6 bases and J lacks 4 bases; bases without a gene match: 9. From the germline V gene, CDR1 is MNHEY and CDR2 is SVGEGT. Including the terminal cysteine and phenylalanine, the CDR3 comprises 16 residues. Left in the record is the CDR3 DNA by itself, 48 bases read in frame from the first base. Library generation was performed with the immunoSEQ multiplex PCR assay. Imported from immuneACCESS, the table was reduced by TCRdb to in-frame sequences with V and J called. These copies leave out some clones; in studies compared against another copy, an unresolved V gene accounts for under half, and the cause of the remainder is not known. The sample records 57,000 or so clones, less than 95% of which are singletons. 3% to 4% of the sample belongs to the ten largest clones.

Sequencing input: blood. This TCR was recovered from a man younger than 40 in good health. The chain was built from TRBV6-2 or TRBV6-3 and TRBJ2-1; 10 junctional bases match TRBD2. DNA sequence: TGTGCCAGCAGCCACCATACTAGCGGGGAGTACAATGAGCAGTTCTTC. It specifies CASSHHTSGEYNEQFF.